Given below is one TCR beta chain in context. The data belong to a study of T cell repertoires in cytomegalovirus infection. In the study overall: The public TCR beta signatures pointed to both CMV infection and matching HLA type.

TCRdb fed the reads into MiXCR, producing one record per CDR3 protein. Seen here are around 530,000 distinct CDR3 sequences, 26% observed once, and the top ten hold over 10%. CDR1 and CDR2 (germline): MNHEY, SVGEGT. V was shortened by 3 bases and J by 3 bases, with 15 bases between the two germline ends. This CDR3 region has 15 residues. What was sequenced was PBMCs. This chain connects TRBV6-2 or TRBV6-3 to TRBJ2-7, with D perhaps TRBD1 (5 bases). This TCR was sampled from a human donor in good health (CMV status not recorded). Some clones in this sample may be carry-over from other donors' samples. The CDR3 DNA reads as TGTGCCAGCAGTTATGGGGCGGCTACCCTCTACGAGCAGTACGTC. This codes for CASSYGAATLYEQYV.